This T cell receptor beta chain derives from a study of cytomegalovirus exposure and HLA in healthy donors. Vbeta (60) and Jbeta (13) primers were used in the PCR. TCRdb's copy holds only in-frame clones and misses some; the assay was immunoSEQ multiplex PCR. The top ten clones hold about 2% of a sample with approximately 110,000 clones, roughly 69% of them seen once. A few counts support this clone. CDR3 size: 14 residues. V was pared by 10 bases and J by 9 bases, with 14 bases of the junction left unmatched. Germline V gene sequence: CDR1 MNHNS, CDR2 SASEGT. V gene TRBV6-1 combines with J gene TRBJ2-1; TRBD1 matches 8 bases. This clonotype was sampled from a woman between 25 and 40 years old in good health and CMV-seronegative. Input material: PBMCs. The CDR3 loop is CATMDRAVETEQFF. The CDR3 DNA reads TGTGCCACCATGGACAGGGCTGTTGAGACTGAGCAGTTCTTC.